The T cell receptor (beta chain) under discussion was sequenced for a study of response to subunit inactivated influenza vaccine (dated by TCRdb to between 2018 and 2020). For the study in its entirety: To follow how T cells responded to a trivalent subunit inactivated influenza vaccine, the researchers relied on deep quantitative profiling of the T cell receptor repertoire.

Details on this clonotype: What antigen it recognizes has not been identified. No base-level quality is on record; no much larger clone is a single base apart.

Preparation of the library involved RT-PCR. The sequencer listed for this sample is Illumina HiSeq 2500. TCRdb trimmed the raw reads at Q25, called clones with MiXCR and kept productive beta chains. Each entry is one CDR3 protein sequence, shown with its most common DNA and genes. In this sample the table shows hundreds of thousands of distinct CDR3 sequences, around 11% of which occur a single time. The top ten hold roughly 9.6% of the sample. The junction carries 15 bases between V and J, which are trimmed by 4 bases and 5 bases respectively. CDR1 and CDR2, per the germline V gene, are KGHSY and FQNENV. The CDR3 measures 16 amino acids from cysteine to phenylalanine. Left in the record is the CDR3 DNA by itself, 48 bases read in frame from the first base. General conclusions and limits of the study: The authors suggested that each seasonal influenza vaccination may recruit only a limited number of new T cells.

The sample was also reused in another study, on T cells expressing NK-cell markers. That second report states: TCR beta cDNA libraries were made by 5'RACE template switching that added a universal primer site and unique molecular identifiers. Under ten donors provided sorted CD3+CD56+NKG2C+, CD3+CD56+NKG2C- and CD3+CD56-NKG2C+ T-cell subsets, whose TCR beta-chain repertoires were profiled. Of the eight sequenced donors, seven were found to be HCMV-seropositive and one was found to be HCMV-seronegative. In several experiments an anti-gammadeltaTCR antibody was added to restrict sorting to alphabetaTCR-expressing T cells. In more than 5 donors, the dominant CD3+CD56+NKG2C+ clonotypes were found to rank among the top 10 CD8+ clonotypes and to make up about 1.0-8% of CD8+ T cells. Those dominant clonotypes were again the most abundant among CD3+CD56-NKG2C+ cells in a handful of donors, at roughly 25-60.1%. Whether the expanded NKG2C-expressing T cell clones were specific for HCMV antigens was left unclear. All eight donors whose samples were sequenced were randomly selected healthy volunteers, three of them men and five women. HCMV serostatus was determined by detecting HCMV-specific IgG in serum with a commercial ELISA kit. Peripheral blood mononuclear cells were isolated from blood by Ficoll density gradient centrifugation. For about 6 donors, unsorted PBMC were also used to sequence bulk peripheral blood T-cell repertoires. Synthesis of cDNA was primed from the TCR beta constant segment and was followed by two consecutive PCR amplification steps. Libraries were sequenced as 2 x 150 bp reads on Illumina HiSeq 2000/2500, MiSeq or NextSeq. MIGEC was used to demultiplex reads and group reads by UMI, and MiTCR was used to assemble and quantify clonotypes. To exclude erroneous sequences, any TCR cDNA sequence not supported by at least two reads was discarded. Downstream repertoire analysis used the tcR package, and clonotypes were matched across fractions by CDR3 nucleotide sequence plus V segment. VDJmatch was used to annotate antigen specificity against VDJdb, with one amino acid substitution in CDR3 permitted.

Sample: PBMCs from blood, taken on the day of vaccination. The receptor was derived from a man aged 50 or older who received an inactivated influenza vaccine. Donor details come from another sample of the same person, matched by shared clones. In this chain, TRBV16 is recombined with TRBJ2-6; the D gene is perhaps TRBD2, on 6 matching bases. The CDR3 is CASSPQGGVWANVLTF. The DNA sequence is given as TGTGCCAGCAGCCCCCAGGGCGGGGTCTGGGCCAACGTCCTGACTTTC.